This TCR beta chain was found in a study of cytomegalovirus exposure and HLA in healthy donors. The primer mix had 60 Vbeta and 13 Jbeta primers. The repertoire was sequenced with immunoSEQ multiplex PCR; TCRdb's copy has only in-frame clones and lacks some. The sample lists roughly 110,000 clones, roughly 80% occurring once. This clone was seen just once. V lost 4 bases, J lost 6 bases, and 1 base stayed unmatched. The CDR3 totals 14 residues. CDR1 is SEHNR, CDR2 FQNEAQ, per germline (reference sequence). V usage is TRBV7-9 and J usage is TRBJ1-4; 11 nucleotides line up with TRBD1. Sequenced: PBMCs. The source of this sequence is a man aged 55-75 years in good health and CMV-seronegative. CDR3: CASSSGQGDEKLFF. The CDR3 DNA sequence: TGTGCCAGCAGCTCGGGACAGGGGGATGAAAAACTGTTTTTT.